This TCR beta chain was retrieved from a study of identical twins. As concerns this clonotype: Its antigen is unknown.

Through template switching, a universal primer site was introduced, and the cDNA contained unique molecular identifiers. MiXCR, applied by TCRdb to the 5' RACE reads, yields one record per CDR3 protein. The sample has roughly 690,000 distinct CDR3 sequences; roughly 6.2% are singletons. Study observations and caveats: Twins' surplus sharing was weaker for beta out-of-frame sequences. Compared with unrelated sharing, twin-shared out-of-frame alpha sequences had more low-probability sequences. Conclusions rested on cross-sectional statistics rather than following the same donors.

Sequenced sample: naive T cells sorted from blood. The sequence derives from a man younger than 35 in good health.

CDR3 bases: TGCAGCGCCCTCCTAACAGGGCGCGGTCCCTACGAGCAGTACTTC. It yields the protein CSALLTGRGPYEQYF. The genes are TRBV29-1 and TRBJ2-7; TRBD1 might be the D (6 bases). The V end lost 7 bases, the J end lost 2 bases, and 21 bases lay between the germline ends. This CDR3 is built from 15 residues. Germline CDR1 and CDR2: SQVTM and ANQGSEA.